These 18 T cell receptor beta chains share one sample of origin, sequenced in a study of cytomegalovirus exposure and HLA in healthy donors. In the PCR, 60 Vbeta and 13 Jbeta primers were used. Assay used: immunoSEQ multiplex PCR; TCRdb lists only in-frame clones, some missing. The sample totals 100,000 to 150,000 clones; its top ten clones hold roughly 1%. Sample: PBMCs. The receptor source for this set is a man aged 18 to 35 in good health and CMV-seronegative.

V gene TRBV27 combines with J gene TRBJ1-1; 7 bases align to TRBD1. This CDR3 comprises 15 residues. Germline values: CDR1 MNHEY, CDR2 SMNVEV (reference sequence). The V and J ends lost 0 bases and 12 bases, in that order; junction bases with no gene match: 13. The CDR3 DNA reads TGTGCCAGCAGTTTATCGTTAGATCCAAGGGGGCGAACTTTCTTT. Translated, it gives CASSLSLDPRGRTFF.

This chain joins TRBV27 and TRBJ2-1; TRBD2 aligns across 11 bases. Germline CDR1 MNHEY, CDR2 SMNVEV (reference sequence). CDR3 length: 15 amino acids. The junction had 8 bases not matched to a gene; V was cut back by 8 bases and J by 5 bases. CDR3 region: CASGRLAGRNNEQFF. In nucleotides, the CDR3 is TGTGCCAGCGGAAGACTAGCGGGGAGGAACAATGAGCAGTTCTTC.

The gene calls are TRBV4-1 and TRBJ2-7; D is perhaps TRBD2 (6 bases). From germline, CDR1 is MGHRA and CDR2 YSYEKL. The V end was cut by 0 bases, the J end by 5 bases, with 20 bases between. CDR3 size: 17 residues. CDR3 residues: CASSQDPPGGTIHEQYF. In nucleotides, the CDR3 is TGCGCCAGCAGCCAAGATCCCCCCGGGGGAACAATCCACGAGCAGTACTTC.

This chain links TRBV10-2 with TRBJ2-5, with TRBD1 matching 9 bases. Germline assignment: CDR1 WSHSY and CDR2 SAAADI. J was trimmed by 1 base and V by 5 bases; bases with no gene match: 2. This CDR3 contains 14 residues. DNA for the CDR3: TGCGCCAGCAGTCTGACAGGGGGCCAAGAGACCCAGTACTTC. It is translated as CASSLTGGQETQYF.

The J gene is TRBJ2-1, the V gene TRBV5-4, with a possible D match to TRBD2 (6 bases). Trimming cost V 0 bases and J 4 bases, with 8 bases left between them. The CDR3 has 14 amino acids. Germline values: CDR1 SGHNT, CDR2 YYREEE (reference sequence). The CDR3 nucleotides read TGTGCCAGCAGCTTGGTGGGGGGTTACAATGAGCAGTTCTTC. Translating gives CASSLVGGYNEQFF.

Written as DNA, the CDR3 is TGCGCCAGCAGCTGGAGGAGGGGGCAAGTCACCGGGGAGCTGTTTTTT. It encodes CASSWRRGQVTGELFF. The V call is TRBV5-1, the J call TRBJ2-2; the D gene is possibly TRBD1 (7 bases). The V and J ends lost 3 bases and 4 bases respectively, with 16 bases between them. From germline, CDR1 is SGHRS and CDR2 YFSETQ. This CDR3 region has 16 residues.

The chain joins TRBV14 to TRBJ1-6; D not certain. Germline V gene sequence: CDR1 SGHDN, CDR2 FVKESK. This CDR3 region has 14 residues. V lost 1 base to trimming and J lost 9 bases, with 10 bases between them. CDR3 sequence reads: CASSQVLSVSPLHF. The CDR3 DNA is TGTGCCAGCAGCCAAGTTTTGAGTGTTTCACCCCTCCACTTT.

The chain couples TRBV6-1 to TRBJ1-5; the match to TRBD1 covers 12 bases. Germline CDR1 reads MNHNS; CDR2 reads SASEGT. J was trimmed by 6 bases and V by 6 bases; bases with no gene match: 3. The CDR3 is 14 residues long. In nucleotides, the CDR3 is TGTGCCAGCAGGGGACAGGGGGCCGGTCAGCCCCAGCATTTT. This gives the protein CASRGQGAGQPQHF.

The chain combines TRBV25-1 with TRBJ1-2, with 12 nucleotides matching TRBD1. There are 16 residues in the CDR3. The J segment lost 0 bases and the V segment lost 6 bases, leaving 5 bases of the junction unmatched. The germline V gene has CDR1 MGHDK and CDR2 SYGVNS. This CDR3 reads CASSRDRGPANYGYTF. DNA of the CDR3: TGTGCCAGCAGCCGGGACAGGGGGCCCGCTAACTATGGCTACACCTTC.

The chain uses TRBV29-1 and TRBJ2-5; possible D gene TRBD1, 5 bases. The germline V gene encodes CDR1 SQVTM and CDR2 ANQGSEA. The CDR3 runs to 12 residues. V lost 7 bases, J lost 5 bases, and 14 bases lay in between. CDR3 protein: CSGWTTGETQYF. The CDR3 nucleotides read TGCAGCGGCTGGACAACCGGGGAGACCCAGTACTTC.

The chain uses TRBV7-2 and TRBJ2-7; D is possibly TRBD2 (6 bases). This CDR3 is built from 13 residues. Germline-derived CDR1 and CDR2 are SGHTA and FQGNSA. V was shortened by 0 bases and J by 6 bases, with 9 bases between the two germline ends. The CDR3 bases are TGTGCCAGCAGCTTAGCGCGGGGCCCCGAGCAGTACTTC. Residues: CASSLARGPEQYF.

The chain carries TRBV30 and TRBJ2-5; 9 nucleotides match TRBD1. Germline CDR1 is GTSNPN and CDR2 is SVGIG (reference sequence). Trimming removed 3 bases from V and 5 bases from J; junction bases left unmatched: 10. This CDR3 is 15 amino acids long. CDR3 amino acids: CAWRGPGQGFETQYF. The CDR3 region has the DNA TGTGCCTGGAGGGGGCCGGGACAGGGCTTTGAGACCCAGTACTTC.

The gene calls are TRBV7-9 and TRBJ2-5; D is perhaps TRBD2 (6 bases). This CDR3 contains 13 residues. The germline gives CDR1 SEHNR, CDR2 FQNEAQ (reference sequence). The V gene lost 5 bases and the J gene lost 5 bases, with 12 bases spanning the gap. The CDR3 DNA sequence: TGTGCCAGCAGCCACGGAGGGCGGGAGACCCAGTACTTC. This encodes CASSHGGRETQYF.

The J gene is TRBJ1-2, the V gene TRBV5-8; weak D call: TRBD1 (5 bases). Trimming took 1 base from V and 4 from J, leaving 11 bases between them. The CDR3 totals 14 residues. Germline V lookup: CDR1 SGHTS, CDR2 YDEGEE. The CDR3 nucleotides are TGTGCCAGCAGCTTGATACAGGACCTCTATGGCTACACCTTC. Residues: CASSLIQDLYGYTF. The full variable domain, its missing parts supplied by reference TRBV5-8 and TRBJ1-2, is EAGVTQSPTHLIKTRGQQATLRCSPISGHTSVYWYQQALGLGLQFLLWYDEGEERNRGNFPPRFSGRQFPNYSSELNVNALELEDSALYLCASSLIQDLYGYTFGSGTRLTVV.

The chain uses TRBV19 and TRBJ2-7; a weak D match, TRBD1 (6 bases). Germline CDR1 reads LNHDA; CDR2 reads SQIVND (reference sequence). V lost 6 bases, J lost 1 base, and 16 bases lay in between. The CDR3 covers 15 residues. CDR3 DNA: TGTGCCAGTAGCATCTTCCTAGGGGGATCCTACGAGCAGTACTTC. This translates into CASSIFLGGSYEQYF.

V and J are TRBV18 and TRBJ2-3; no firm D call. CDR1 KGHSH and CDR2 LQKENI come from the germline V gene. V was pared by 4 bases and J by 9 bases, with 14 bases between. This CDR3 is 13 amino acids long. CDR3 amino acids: CASSLTTTETQYF. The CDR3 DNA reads TGTGCCAGCTCACTCACTACAACCGAGACGCAGTATTTT.

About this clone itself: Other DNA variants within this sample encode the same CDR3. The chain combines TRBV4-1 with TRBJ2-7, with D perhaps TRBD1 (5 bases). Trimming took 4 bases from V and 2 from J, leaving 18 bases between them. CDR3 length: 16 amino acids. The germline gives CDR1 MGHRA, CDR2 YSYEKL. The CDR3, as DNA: TGCGCCAGCAGCCCAACCCGCCGACAGTCAACCTACGAGCAGTACTTC. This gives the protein CASSPTRRQSTYEQYF.

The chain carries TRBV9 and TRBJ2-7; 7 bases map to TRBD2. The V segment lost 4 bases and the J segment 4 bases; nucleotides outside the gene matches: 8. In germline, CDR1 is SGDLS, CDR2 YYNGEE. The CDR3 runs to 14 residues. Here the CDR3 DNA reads TGTGCCAGCAGCCCATGGCGGGAGAGGTACGAGCAGTACTTC. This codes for CASSPWRERYEQYF.